This T cell receptor (beta chain) was retrieved from a study of T cell responses to AZD1222 COVID-19 vaccine. From germline, CDR1 is SGHTA and CDR2 FQGTGA. Trimming at V came to 2 bases and at J to 8 bases, leaving 3 bases not matched to a gene. The CDR3 is made up of 13 amino acids. Repertoires were generated with immunoSEQ multiplex PCR, while TCRdb's copy carries only in-frame clones and drops some. The data contain 100,000 or so clones, approximately 89% of them singletons. This chain connects TRBV7-3 to TRBJ1-1, with TRBD1 matching 9 bases. Source: peripheral blood, taken 28 days after the second AZD1222 dose. The sequence was collected from an adult who received the AZD1222 COVID-19 vaccine. The CDR3 coding sequence is TGTGCCAGCAGCTTACACAGGGGGCTGGAAGCTTTCTTT. It yields the protein CASSLHRGLEAFF.